The present T cell receptor beta chain was sequenced within a study of monozygotic twins with inflammatory bowel disease. There are 14 residues in the CDR3. The germline gives CDR1 SGHTA, CDR2 FQGNSA. cDNA was made in eight separate reactions per sample. One entry per CDR3 protein, without DNA, is what TCRdb gives after re-calling the 5' RACE reads. The sample has 400,000 or so distinct CDR3 sequences; the top ten hold about 2.2%. The V call is TRBV7-2, the J call TRBJ1-1; there is no DNA to check the TCRdb D call of TRBD1. The source is a human donor with ulcerative colitis or Crohn's disease, or a healthy co-twin of an affected twin (not recorded which). The sample comprised blood. The CDR3 sequence: CASSSGTGAAEAFF.